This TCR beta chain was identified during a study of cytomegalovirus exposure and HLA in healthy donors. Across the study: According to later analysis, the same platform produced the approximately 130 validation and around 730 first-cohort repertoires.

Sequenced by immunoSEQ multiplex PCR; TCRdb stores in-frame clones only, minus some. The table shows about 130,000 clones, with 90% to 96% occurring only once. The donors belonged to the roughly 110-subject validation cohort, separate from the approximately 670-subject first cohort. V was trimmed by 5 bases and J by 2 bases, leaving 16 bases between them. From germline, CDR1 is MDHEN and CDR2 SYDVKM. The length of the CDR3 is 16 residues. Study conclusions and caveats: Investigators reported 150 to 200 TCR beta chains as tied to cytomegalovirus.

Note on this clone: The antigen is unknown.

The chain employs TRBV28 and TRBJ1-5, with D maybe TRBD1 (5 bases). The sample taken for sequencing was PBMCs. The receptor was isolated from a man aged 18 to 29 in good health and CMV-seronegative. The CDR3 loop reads CASSIPGGEGNQPQHF. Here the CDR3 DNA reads TGTGCCAGCAGTATCCCTGGGGGGGAGGGCAATCAGCCCCAGCATTTT.